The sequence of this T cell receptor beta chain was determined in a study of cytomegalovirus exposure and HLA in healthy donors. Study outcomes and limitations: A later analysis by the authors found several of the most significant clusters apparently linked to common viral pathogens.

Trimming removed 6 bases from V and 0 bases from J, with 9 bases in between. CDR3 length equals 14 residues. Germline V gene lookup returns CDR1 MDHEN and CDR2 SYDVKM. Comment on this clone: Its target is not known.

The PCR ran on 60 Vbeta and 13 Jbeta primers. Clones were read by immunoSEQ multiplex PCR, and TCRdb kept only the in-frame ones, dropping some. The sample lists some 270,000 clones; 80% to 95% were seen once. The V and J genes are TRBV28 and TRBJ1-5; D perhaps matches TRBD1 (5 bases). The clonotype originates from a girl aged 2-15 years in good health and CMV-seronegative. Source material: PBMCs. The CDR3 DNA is TGTGCCAGCAGCTCGGGGGGTAGCAATCAGCCCCAGCATTTT. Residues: CASSSGGSNQPQHF.